The TCR beta chain under discussion was sequenced for a study of cytomegalovirus exposure and HLA in healthy donors. Findings and limits, study-wide: Most observed TCR sequences were rare, whereas some public TCRs were detected in many donors. A later analysis, which compared TCR beta chains of equal frequency, found the HLA-associated ones more clonally expanded. When the data were analyzed later, several of the most significant clusters appeared to be linked to common viral pathogens. Later analysis associated a missense DCLRE1C variant with TCR beta V- and J-gene trimming.

On this clone itself: Its antigen remains unknown.

Primers included in the PCR were 60 Vbeta and 13 Jbeta primers. Measured with immunoSEQ multiplex PCR; TCRdb has only the in-frame clones, and not every one. The sample has about 37,000 clones, about 74% seen once. V lost 0 bases to trimming and J lost 1 base, with 8 bases between them. Germline V gene data show CDR1 as SGDLS and CDR2 as YYNGEE. This CDR3 region has 16 residues. Source material: PBMCs. The chain employs TRBV9 and TRBJ1-6; D perhaps matches TRBD1 (6 bases). This sequence was found in a man aged 30 to 39 in good health and CMV-seronegative. The CDR3 protein is CASSVGGGSYNSPLHF. The CDR3 bases are TGTGCCAGCAGCGTAGGAGGGGGATCCTATAATTCACCCCTCCACTTT.